This is a list of T cell receptor beta chains from one sample in a study of neurological immune-mediated disorders. From the 5' RACE reads, TCRdb called clonotypes with MiXCR, one entry per CDR3 protein. The sample has about 62,000 distinct CDR3 sequences, roughly 4% seen once. Input material: PBMCs. The source is a woman aged 45-59 years with multiple sclerosis. Both conserved end residues are part of each CDR3. A D gene is named only where the DNA matches it firmly. Rows give clone size only sometimes, using once, few, many, or a class for an expanded clone.

j_call,clone_size,v_call,d_call,cdr3_aa,cdr3_nt
TRBJ2-1,-,TRBV19,-,CASSTPQGNEQFF,TGTGCCAGTAGTACCCCACAAGGAAATGAGCAGTTCTTC
TRBJ2-3,many,TRBV5-1,-,CASSYQSGPDTQYF,TGCGCCAGCAGCTATCAAAGCGGGCCAGATACGCAGTATTTT
TRBJ2-3,many,TRBV7-3,-,CASSFPGVSDTQYF,TGTGCCAGCAGCTTCCCTGGAGTGTCAGATACGCAGTATTTT
TRBJ2-7,many,TRBV12-3/TRBV12-4,-,CASSLGISNEQYF,TGTGCCAGCAGTTTAGGCATCTCCAACGAGCAGTACTTC
TRBJ1-1,many,TRBV21-1,-,CASSKEGQGTVNTEAFF,TGTGCCAGCAGCAAAGAGGGACAGGGGACGGTGAACACTGAAGCTTTCTTT
TRBJ1-2,many,TRBV29-1,-,CSVVEPDNYGYTF,TGCAGCGTTGTGGAACCGGATAACTATGGCTACACCTTC
TRBJ2-5,many,TRBV14,-,CASNGGRYQETQYF,TGTGCCAGCAACGGCGGACGGTACCAAGAGACCCAGTACTTC
TRBJ2-6,many,TRBV4-2,-,CASSQGSSYSGANVLTF,TGTGCCAGCAGCCAAGGATCCTCCTACTCTGGGGCCAACGTCCTGACTTTC
TRBJ1-4,many,TRBV20-1,-,CSARADHQANEKLFF,TGCAGTGCTAGAGCCGACCACCAGGCTAATGAAAAACTGTTTTTT
TRBJ2-1,many,TRBV4-2,-,CASSQMWGNNEQFF,TGTGCCAGCAGCCAAATGTGGGGTAACAATGAGCAGTTCTTC
TRBJ1-5,-,TRBV28,TRBD1,CASRRQGTKSNQPQNF,TGTGCCAGCAGACGACAGGGGACCAAATCTAATCAGCCCCAGAATTTT
TRBJ2-1,many,TRBV20-1,-,CSARHYNEQFF,TGCAGTGCTAGACACTACAATGAGCAGTTCTTC
TRBJ2-1,many,TRBV5-1,TRBD2,CASSLVFTSGSGNEQFF,TGCGCCAGCAGCTTGGTGTTTACTAGCGGGAGTGGCAATGAGCAGTTCTTC
TRBJ2-7,-,TRBV7-7,-,CASSSGRGSEQYF,TGTGCTAGCAGCTCGGGACGGGGGTCCGAGCAGTACTTC
TRBJ2-1,many,TRBV7-3,-,CASSLVGGSHEQFF,TGTGCCAGCAGCTTGGTAGGGGGTTCCCATGAGCAGTTCTTC